This TCR beta chain was identified during a study of T cell responses to AZD1222 COVID-19 vaccine. Comment on this clone: Its antigen remains unknown.

The length of the CDR3 is 13 residues. V lost 1 base, J lost 5 bases, and 7 bases lay in between. Per the germline V gene, CDR1 is MDHEN and CDR2 is SYDVKM. Generated by immunoSEQ multiplex PCR, the TCRdb table keeps only in-frame clones and is missing some. The sample has more than 100,000 clones; 80% to 90% are singletons. Study-level findings and limits: Most donors were white British and more were female, and clonal diversity was possibly underestimated. Reportedly, close to half of spike-specific TCRs are directed against unmutated variant regions. Just 5 or 6 AZD1222 recipients tested seropositive at baseline.

The sequenced sample was peripheral blood, obtained on day 0 of AZD1222 vaccination. The chain carries TRBV28 and TRBJ2-3, with D hard to call. The source is an adult in good health. CDR3 sequence reads: CASSLFRRDTQYF. As DNA, the CDR3 is TGTGCCAGCAGTTTATTCCGGAGAGATACGCAGTATTTT.